This section outlines one T cell receptor beta chain sequence together with its context. Its target is unknown. It was with 60 Vbeta and 13 Jbeta primers that the PCR ran. Only in-frame clones appear in the TCRdb table, and some are missing; sequencing was by immunoSEQ multiplex PCR. The sample shows around 100,000 clones, about 9.5% of them seen only once. The sample originates from a study of cytomegalovirus exposure and HLA in healthy donors. Study-wide points: In a later analysis, productive TCRs from donors in an Asian-associated ancestry cluster reportedly carried fewer N-insertions than the cohort mean. Confirmation in vitro established that a few CMV-associated chains were specific for CMV antigens. Sequencing likely caused a cluster of highly shared sequence variants.

V lost 2 bases and J lost 3, with 5 bases in between. CDR3 size: 12 residues. The germline gives CDR1 SQVTM, CDR2 ANQGSEA. The sample was PBMCs. The clonotype originates from a man in his forties in good health and CMV-seropositive. The chain employs TRBV29-1 and TRBJ1-5, with D unresolved. The CDR3 region has the DNA TGCAGCGTTGAATCCAACAATCAGCCCCAGCATTTT. Translation: CSVESNNQPQHF. Drawing the rest from reference TRBV29-1 and TRBJ1-5, the complete variable domain is SAVISQKPSRDICQRGTSLTIQCQVDSQVTMMFWYRQQPGQSLTLIATANQGSEATYESGFVIDKFPISRPNLTFSTLTVSNMSPEDSSIYLCSVESNNQPQHFGDGTRLSIL.